Below are 12 T cell receptor beta chains sequenced from a single sample in a study of blood T cell repertoires in COVID-19. TCRdb keeps only in-frame clones here, not all; method: immunoSEQ multiplex PCR. This sample yields 200,000 to 250,000 clones, of which approximately 80% are seen a single time; roughly 7% belongs to the top ten. Sequencing was done on a sample of peripheral blood. The receptors here all came from an elderly woman with COVID-19, enrolled during active disease.

This clone was detected once. This sequence joins TRBV4-1 and TRBJ1-1, with TRBD1 matching over 10 bases. Germline trimming cut 8 bases from V and 3 bases from J; bases unmatched to any gene: 9. The V gene's germline CDR1 is MGHRA and CDR2 YSYEKL. The CDR3 has 15 amino acids. The CDR3 is CASRPGQGTYTEAFF. The CDR3 DNA follows: TGCGCCAGCCGACCGGGACAGGGGACCTACACTGAAGCTTTCTTT.

The chain combines TRBV19 with TRBJ1-6, with 8 positions matching TRBD1. Germline lookup yields CDR1 LNHDA and CDR2 SQIVND (reference sequence). V lost 6 bases, J lost 9 bases, and 7 bases stayed unmatched. There are 14 residues in the CDR3. The DNA for the CDR3 is TGTGCCAGTAGACGCAGGGGGCGAGGTTCACCCCTCCACTTT. It codes for CASRRRGRGSPLHF.

The gene calls are TRBV5-6 and TRBJ1-2; a weak D match, TRBD1 (6 bases). V lost 3 bases, J lost 2 bases, and 11 bases lay in between. The length of the CDR3 is 14 residues. The germline gives CDR1 SGHDT, CDR2 YYEEEE. Here the CDR3 DNA reads TGTGCCAGCAGCTGGGGGCAGGGGAACTATGGCTACACCTTC. It yields the protein CASSWGQGNYGYTF.

This sequence joins TRBV10-3 and TRBJ1-2, with D unclear. V was shortened by 0 bases and J by 5 bases, with 13 bases between the two germline ends. This CDR3 region has 15 residues. Germline V gene data show CDR1 as ENHRY and CDR2 as SYGVKD. Here the CDR3 reads CAISESVGLNYGYTF. CDR3 in DNA: TGTGCCATCAGTGAGTCAGTAGGACTCAATTATGGCTACACCTTC.

The chain links TRBV10-3 to TRBJ1-1, with 12 nucleotides matching TRBD1. The CDR3 contains 19 residues. The germline CDR1 and CDR2 sequences are ENHRY and SYGVKD. Trimming at V came to 3 bases and at J to 1 base, leaving 12 bases not matched to a gene. DNA of the CDR3: TGTGCCATCAGTGAAGCCTCCGGGACAGGGGGCGCGAGGAACACTGAAGCTTTCTTT. Amino acids: CAISEASGTGGARNTEAFF.

J is TRBJ2-3 and V is TRBV27; 7 nucleotides line up with TRBD2. CDR3 length equals 13 residues. V lost 6 bases to trimming and J lost 2 bases; unmatched junction nucleotides: 2. CDR1 is MNHEY, CDR2 SMNVEV, per germline (reference sequence). CDR3 nucleotides: TGTGCCAGCAGCCGACTAGCCACAGATACGCAGTATTTT. Translating gives CASSRLATDTQYF.

This chain uses TRBV20-1 with TRBJ2-3; 8 nucleotides agree with TRBD1. Per germline, CDR1 DFQATT and CDR2 SNEGSKA (reference sequence). CDR3 size: 15 residues. J gave up 0 bases and V 3 bases, and 5 bases lay outside the gene matches. The CDR3 coding sequence is TGCAGTGCTAGTTCCCGGACAGGGAGCACAGATACGCAGTATTTT. Protein sequence: CSASSRTGSTDTQYF.

The chain has TRBV20-1 and TRBJ2-3, with a possible D match to TRBD1 (5 bases). Looked up from germline, CDR1 is DFQATT and CDR2 is SNEGSKA (reference sequence). The CDR3 runs to 13 residues. Trimming stripped 5 bases from V and 4 bases from J, with 13 bases between. CDR3 nucleotide sequence: TGCAGTGCTCGTGCAGGGTCCCCAGATACGCAGTATTTT. It encodes CSARAGSPDTQYF.

The rearrangement joins TRBV27 to TRBJ1-1; D remains ambiguous. V gave up 6 bases and J gave up 7 bases, with 18 bases separating them. The germline V gene encodes CDR1 MNHEY and CDR2 SMNVEV (reference sequence). The CDR3 runs 14 residues. The CDR3 DNA follows: TGTGCCAGCAGACCCGACCGTACAGTTCGTGAAGCTTTCTTT. Translated: CASRPDRTVREAFF.

This clone was seen a single time. V gene TRBV6-1 combines with J gene TRBJ2-4; 9 nucleotides align to TRBD2. The CDR3 runs to 16 residues. The germline V gene encodes CDR1 MNHNS and CDR2 SASEGT. V lost 1 base to trimming and J lost 4 bases; unmatched junction nucleotides: 5. The CDR3 spells CASSEVSSGGKNIQYF. The CDR3 DNA is TGTGCCAGCAGTGAAGTTAGTAGCGGGGGTAAAAACATTCAGTACTTC.

CDR3 nucleotides: TGTGCCAGCAGCATGGAGAGGACTGAAGCTTTCTTT. Its protein is CASSMERTEAFF. This chain connects TRBV3-1 (or the pseudogene TRBV3-2) to TRBJ1-1; D ambiguous. V lost 5 bases to trimming and J lost 5 bases, with 9 bases between them. This CDR3 is 12 amino acids long. Germline V gene sequence: CDR1 LGHDT, CDR2 YNNKEL (reference sequence).

V and J are TRBV19 and TRBJ1-2, with D unclear. CDR3 length: 12 amino acids. Trimming removed 6 bases at V and 11 bases at J, with 16 bases between. CDR1 is LNHDA and CDR2 is SQIVND in the germline V gene (reference sequence). The CDR3 is CASSSVVRFYTF. The CDR3 nucleotides are TGTGCCAGTAGCTCCGTCGTGCGGTTTTACACCTTC.